The 4 T cell receptor beta chains below all came from one sample that was sequenced in a study of T-cell memory formation after mild COVID-19. Using its own MiXCR run on the 5' RACE reads, TCRdb lists one record per CDR3 protein. Among roughly 29,000 distinct CDR3 sequences, around 12% were seen once, and the ten largest hold 15%. Sample: PBMCs or a T cell subset sorted from them (not recorded which). These receptors all come from an adult woman who had mild COVID-19 (a few samples of this study predate the infection). Cell type and time point are not known.

This clonotype appeared many times. The chain links TRBV7-2 to TRBJ2-2; weak D call: TRBD2 (5 bases). Germline CDR1 reads SGHTA; CDR2 reads FQGNSA. Trimming stripped 6 bases from V and 1 base from J, with 15 bases between. The CDR3 loop spans 16 amino acids. The CDR3 protein is CASSRGGRLNTGELFF. The CDR3 DNA sequence: TGTGCCAGCAGTCGAGGAGGCAGGCTGAACACCGGGGAGCTGTTTTTT. The variable domain in full, with the rest retrieved from reference TRBV7-2 and TRBJ2-2, is GAGVSQSPSNKVTEKGKDVELRCDPISGHTALYWYRQSLGQGLEFLIYFQGNSAPDKSGLPSDRFSAERTGGSVSTLTIQRTQQEDSAVYLCASSRGGRLNTGELFFGEGSRLTVL.

This clonotype showed up many times. The gene calls are TRBV12-3 or TRBV12-4 and TRBJ2-3; 8 bases line up with TRBD2. With 3 bases clipped from V and 0 bases from J, the junction kept 5 bases outside the gene matches. The CDR3 consists of 16 residues. The CDR3 here is CASSFWRGASTDTQYF. CDR3 bases: TGTGCCAGCAGTTTCTGGCGGGGGGCGAGCACAGATACGCAGTATTTT.

This clonotype was recorded many times. The V and J genes are TRBV5-1 and TRBJ2-5, with unresolved D. From germline, CDR1 is SGHRS and CDR2 YFSETQ. The V end lost 0 bases, the J end lost 5 bases, and 5 bases lay between the germline ends. The CDR3 has 12 amino acids. The CDR3 loop reads CASSLAIETQYF. CDR3 nucleotide sequence: TGCGCCAGCAGCTTGGCCATTGAGACCCAGTACTTC.

The rearrangement joins TRBV5-1 to TRBJ2-7; 7 bases are a match to TRBD1. From germline, CDR1 is SGHRS and CDR2 YFSETQ. With 1 base clipped from V and 1 base from J, the junction kept 2 bases outside the gene matches. This CDR3 comprises 14 residues. In nucleotides, the CDR3 is TGCGCCAGCAGCTTGTTGGACAGGTCCTACGAGCAGTACTTC. Protein sequence: CASSLLDRSYEQYF.